This paragraph reports one TCR beta chain. What this receptor recognizes is not known. No base-level quality is on record; no much larger clone is a single base apart. This sample was included in a study of breast tumors, draining lymph nodes, adjacent tissues (dated by TCRdb to about 2016). Study-level background: In breast cancer patients, the study compared the TCR beta repertoires of tumor, adjacent nontumor tissue and axillary lymph nodes. The study aimed to assess the relationships and possible T-cell exchange between tumor, surrounding tissue and draining lymph node repertoires in human breast cancer.

Study-wide conclusions, independent of this receptor: T-cell repertoire diversity in tumors was found to be lower than in lymph nodes but higher than in nontumor tissue, and preferential V and J gene usage was observed. Tumor and nontumor tissue repertoires were found to be significantly more similar in luminal-like than in basal-like breast cancer. The data were considered consistent with most tumor T cells being derived from the lymph node and subsequently expanding within tumor tissue. The study presented the conclusion that tumor T cells originate in lymph nodes as consistent with a hypothesis, not as something directly demonstrated.

TCRdb shows the sequencer as Illumina HiSeq 2000. Multiplex PCR amplification was used to generate the TCR beta chain libraries. High-throughput sequencing was used to analyze the amplified TCR beta chain products. The raw public reads went through TCRdb reprocessing: fastp at Q25, MiXCR clone calling, in-frame beta chains kept. Identical CDR3 protein sequences are pooled into one entry, listed with their most common genes and DNA. The sample table holds approximately 31,000 distinct CDR3 sequences, of which about 63% were seen once. The ten largest make up about 18% of the sample. Via the germline V gene (reference sequence), CDR1 is LNHDA and CDR2 SQIVND. Trimming removed 3 bases from V and 4 bases from J, leaving 7 bases between the germline ends. The CDR3 measures 12 amino acids from cysteine to phenylalanine. The DNA shown is the 36-base CDR3, in frame from base 1.

The clonotype was recovered from a female donor with breast cancer. Some clones in this sample may be carry-over from other donors' samples. This chain is built from TRBV19 and TRBJ2-7; the D region may be TRBD1 or TRBD2, each matching 5 bases equally. The sequenced sample was breast tumor tissue. The DNA sequence reads TGTGCCAGTAGTATGGGACGATACGAGCAGTACTTC. Its protein reads: CASSMGRYEQYF.